Listed here are 19 T cell receptor beta chains from one sample, sequenced in a study of blood T cell repertoires in COVID-19. Sequencing used immunoSEQ multiplex PCR; TCRdb keeps in-frame clones, though not all of them. The sample contains about 280,000 clones, roughly 86% of which appear only once. The sample comprised peripheral blood. The receptor source for this set is a man between 18 and 35 years old with active or convalescent COVID-19.

This clone is a singleton in its sample. V is TRBV7-7 and J is TRBJ2-1; D is perhaps TRBD2 (6 bases). The CDR3 contains 14 residues. The germline V gene encodes CDR1 SSHAT and CDR2 FNYEAQ (reference sequence). V shed 5 bases and J shed 7 bases, with 15 bases lying between them. CDR3 coding DNA: TGTGCCAGCAGCCCCTGGACTGGGGGGAATGAGCAGTTCTTC. The encoded protein is CASSPWTGGNEQFF.

The chain carries TRBV19 and TRBJ1-1, with TRBD1 matching 10 bases. CDR1 and CDR2 (germline): LNHDA, SQIVND (reference sequence). The junction had 5 bases not matched to a gene; V was cut back by 5 bases and J by 5 bases. The CDR3 runs 14 residues. CDR3 DNA sequence: TGTGCCAGTAGTCCGACAGGGGGCCAAACTGAAGCTTTCTTT. It encodes CASSPTGGQTEAFF.

The V call is TRBV5-1, the J call TRBJ1-1; perhaps TRBD1 as D (5 bases). The CDR3 length is 14 residues. V lost 4 bases and J lost 0, with 10 bases in between. The germline V gene encodes CDR1 SGHRS and CDR2 YFSETQ. CDR3 region: CASSTSTVNTEAFF. CDR3 nucleotide sequence: TGCGCCAGCAGCACATCGACAGTGAACACTGAAGCTTTCTTT.

CDR3 loop: CASTPTGEGNQPQHF. DNA for the CDR3: TGTGCCAGCACCCCGACAGGGGAGGGCAATCAGCCCCAGCATTTT. This chain connects TRBV6-5 to TRBJ1-5; 8 bases map to TRBD1. This CDR3 contains 15 residues. The V and J ends lost 7 bases and 2 bases, in that order; junction bases with no gene match: 7. The germline gives CDR1 MNHEY, CDR2 SVGAGI.

Comments on this clone: At one of its ends the junction is not consistent with the germline gene, which may arise from a read error. The chain is built from TRBV28 and TRBJ1-4, with D tentatively TRBD1 (5 bases). This CDR3 comprises 15 residues. CDR1 and CDR2 (germline): MDHEN, SYDVKM. CDR3 bases: TGTGCCAGCAGTTTATCCACCGGGACTACTGAAAAACTGTTTTTT. Residues: CASSLSTGTTEKLFF.

For the CDR3, the DNA is TGTGCCAGCAGTTTTGGGCAGCTCACTGAAGCTTTCTTT. Translating it yields CASSFGQLTEAFF. V and J are TRBV12-3 or TRBV12-4 and TRBJ1-1; D is uncertain. CDR3 length: 13 amino acids. With 3 bases removed from V and 4 bases from J, the gap between germline ends came to 9 bases.

The chain uses TRBV10-3 and TRBJ1-5, with D hard to call. Per germline, CDR1 ENHRY and CDR2 SYGVKD. Trimming pared 0 bases from V and 3 bases from J, leaving 6 bases between. This CDR3 spans 14 amino acids. The CDR3 DNA is TGTGCCATCAGTGAGTCGAGCACCAATCAGCCCCAGCATTTT. Translation: CAISESSTNQPQHF.

The chain is built from TRBV7-9 and TRBJ2-3; D possibly corresponds to TRBD2 (7 bases). V was cut by 5 bases and J by 3 bases, with 15 bases left in between. Per the germline V gene, CDR1 is SEHNR and CDR2 is FQNEAQ (reference sequence). This CDR3 is 15 amino acids long. The CDR3 spells CASSAGAGITDTQYF. Here the CDR3 DNA reads TGTGCCAGCAGCGCGGGGGCGGGGATAACAGATACGCAGTATTTT.

This chain joins TRBV5-1 and TRBJ2-7; tentatively, D is TRBD1 (5 bases). V shed 1 base and J shed 5 bases, with 16 bases lying between them. The CDR3 is made up of 15 amino acids. Per germline, CDR1 SGHRS and CDR2 YFSETQ. CDR3 DNA: TGCGCCAGCAGCTTGTCCTCCCAGGGTAGGAACGAGCAGTACTTC. Protein sequence: CASSLSSQGRNEQYF.

The rearrangement joins TRBV4-3 to TRBJ1-2; TRBD1 agrees at 9 bases. V trimming: 3 bases; J trimming: 4 bases; junction bases outside the gene matches: 3. CDR1 and CDR2 from the germline V gene are LGHNA and YSLEER. The CDR3 totals 14 residues. CDR3 sequence reads: CASSHRGQGYGYTF. CDR3 bases: TGCGCCAGCAGCCACCGGGGACAGGGCTATGGCTACACCTTC.

In this sample, this clone turned up a few times. The chain is built from TRBV19 and TRBJ2-3; tentatively, D is TRBD2 (5 bases). Germline V gives CDR1 LNHDA, CDR2 SQIVND (reference sequence). The CDR3 length is 15 residues. V shed 7 bases and J shed 2 bases, with 16 bases lying between them. CDR3: CASNKRAENTDTQYF. In nucleotides, the CDR3 is TGTGCCAGTAACAAGAGGGCAGAAAACACAGATACGCAGTATTTT.

The chain uses TRBV5-4 and TRBJ2-1, with D maybe TRBD2 (7 bases). V lost 2 bases and J 4 bases, leaving 10 bases between the germline ends. The CDR3 has 14 residues. Germline assignment: CDR1 SGHNT and CDR2 YYREEE (reference sequence). The CDR3, as DNA: TGTGCCAGCAGCTTAGGGGGGGGTTACAATGAGCAGTTCTTC. Amino acids: CASSLGGGYNEQFF.

The chain is built from TRBV9 and TRBJ2-3; a possible D gene is TRBD1 (6 bases). The CDR3 is made up of 13 amino acids. Germline CDR1 reads SGDLS; CDR2 reads YYNGEE. Trimming left V 6 bases short and J 5 bases short, with 13 bases between. CDR3 loop: CASNAPRGDTQYF. CDR3 DNA sequence: TGTGCCAGCAACGCCCCCAGGGGAGATACGCAGTATTTT.

The chain couples TRBV25-1 to TRBJ1-2; D unresolved. CDR1 and CDR2 (germline): MGHDK, SYGVNS. The V end was cut by 7 bases, the J end by 0 bases, with 12 bases between. This CDR3 is 14 amino acids long. CDR3: CASTDGGSNYGYTF. Here the CDR3 DNA reads TGTGCCAGCACCGACGGAGGGTCTAACTATGGCTACACCTTC.

The V and J genes are TRBV14 and TRBJ1-1; D is undetermined. The V gene lost 4 bases and the J gene lost 4 bases, with 7 bases spanning the gap. Germline-derived CDR1 and CDR2 are SGHDN and FVKESK. CDR3 size: 12 residues. This CDR3 is CASSLLTTEAFF. CDR3 sequence (DNA): TGTGCCAGCAGCCTACTAACCACTGAAGCTTTCTTT.

This clone was counted once. V usage is TRBV29-1 and J usage is TRBJ2-1, with a weak D call TRBD1 (6 bases). Germline values: CDR1 SQVTM, CDR2 ANQGSEA. This CDR3 region has 13 residues. The V end lost 3 bases, the J end lost 6 bases, and 12 bases lay between the germline ends. DNA for the CDR3: TGCAGCGTTGACGCAGGGGCAGGCAATGAGCAGTTCTTC. Residues: CSVDAGAGNEQFF.

This clone has only a few counts. The chain has TRBV18 and TRBJ2-2; 8 bases are a match to TRBD1. Germline lookup yields CDR1 KGHSH and CDR2 LQKENI. CDR3 length equals 17 residues. Germline trimming cut 3 bases from V and 3 bases from J; bases unmatched to any gene: 9. Here the CDR3 DNA reads TGTGCCAGCTCACCCTACTCAGGGGGCGCTGACACCGGGGAGCTGTTTTTT. Amino acid sequence: CASSPYSGGADTGELFF.

J is TRBJ2-3 and V is TRBV5-1, with TRBD1 matching 7 bases. CDR1 is SGHRS, CDR2 YFSETQ, per germline. The CDR3 extends over 16 amino acids. V dropped 1 base and J dropped 0; count of bases not matched to a gene: 5. CDR3 in amino acids: CASSLTDRASTDTQYF. DNA of the CDR3: TGCGCCAGCAGCTTGACCGACAGGGCGAGCACAGATACGCAGTATTTT.

This clone occurred once. CDR3 in amino acids: CASSSVYEQYF. CDR3 DNA sequence: TGTGCCAGTTCATCGGTTTACGAGCAGTACTTC. The genes are TRBV11-2 and TRBJ2-7; D call uncertain. This CDR3 has 11 residues. V lost 9 bases and J lost 4, with 10 bases in between. The germline V gene encodes CDR1 SGHAT and CDR2 FQNNGV.